The 32 T cell receptor beta chains below come from one sample, sequenced in a study of blood T cell repertoires in COVID-19. Some clones are missing from TCRdb's copy, which holds only in-frame ones; the method was immunoSEQ multiplex PCR. The sample yields 70,000 to 100,000 clones, roughly 80% seen once. The sample comprised peripheral blood. These receptor sequences come from a human donor in a cohort sampled during active COVID-19.

The V and J genes are TRBV5-4 and TRBJ2-7, with 9 bases identical to TRBD1. There are 16 residues in the CDR3. Germline CDR1 and CDR2: SGHNT and YYREEE (reference sequence). J was trimmed by 2 bases and V by 1 base; bases with no gene match: 7. The CDR3 DNA reads as TGTGCCAGCAGCTTGCCCGTCGGGACAGGGCCCTACGAGCAGTACTTC. Protein sequence: CASSLPVGTGPYEQYF.

The J gene is TRBJ2-1, the V gene TRBV11-3; 7 nucleotides align to TRBD1. Germline CDR1 and CDR2: SGHNT and YENEEA. The CDR3 loop spans 14 amino acids. V lost 1 base, J lost 7 bases, and 4 bases stayed unmatched. The CDR3 is CASSLGSGGNEQFF. The DNA of the CDR3 is TGTGCCAGCAGCTTAGGATCAGGGGGAAATGAGCAGTTCTTC.

This clone was seen once. The V gene is TRBV30, the J gene TRBJ2-7; 7 bases match TRBD1. The CDR3 has 16 residues. Germline V gene lookup returns CDR1 GTSNPN and CDR2 SVGIG (reference sequence). Unmatched junction bases numbered 12, after V lost 0 bases and J lost 4 bases. The CDR3 DNA reads as TGTGCCTGGAGTGTACAAGGGGGCATATCTGCATACGAGCAGTACTTC. Translating it yields CAWSVQGGISAYEQYF.

This chain connects TRBV12-3 or TRBV12-4 to TRBJ2-3, with 7 bases matching TRBD1. The CDR3 spans 13 residues. V shed 5 bases, J shed 10 bases, and the junction held 9 bases outside the gene matches. CDR3 protein: CASSPEQGIAQYF. In DNA form, the CDR3 reads TGTGCCAGCAGTCCCGAACAGGGGATAGCGCAGTATTTT.

This clone was seen only once. The V gene is TRBV29-1, the J gene TRBJ1-1; D is possibly TRBD1 (6 bases). This CDR3 has 12 amino acids. Germline V gene data show CDR1 as SQVTM and CDR2 as ANQGSEA. V dropped 7 bases and J dropped 6 bases, with 15 bases sitting between them. The CDR3 reads CSAPGAGAEAFF. In DNA, the CDR3 is TGCAGCGCCCCAGGGGCCGGGGCTGAAGCTTTCTTT.

The CDR3 loop is CASSIVGPGQGVNSPLHF. DNA for the CDR3: TGTGCCAGTAGTATAGTGGGGCCGGGACAGGGGGTGAATTCACCCCTCCACTTT. The chain employs TRBV19 and TRBJ1-6; TRBD1 aligns across 11 bases. V gave up 1 base and J gave up 7 bases; unmatched junction bases: 9. Germline CDR1 and CDR2: LNHDA and SQIVND (reference sequence). The CDR3 contains 18 residues.

The CDR3 protein is CASSLAGQYYEQYF. CDR3 sequence (DNA): TGCGCCAGCAGCTTGGCGGGACAGTACTACGAGCAGTACTTC. This chain links TRBV5-1 with TRBJ2-7; 7 bases are shared with TRBD1. The CDR3 runs 14 residues. The V and J ends lost 0 bases and 3 bases, in that order; junction bases with no gene match: 3. The V gene's germline CDR1 is SGHRS and CDR2 YFSETQ.

The chain is built from TRBV5-1 and TRBJ2-2; 11 nucleotides line up with TRBD2. J was trimmed by 6 bases and V by 4 bases; bases with no gene match: 8. The germline V gene encodes CDR1 SGHRS and CDR2 YFSETQ. The CDR3 covers 16 residues. The CDR3 DNA is TGCGCCAGCAGCGTGACTCCGGGACTAGCGGCCGGGGAGCTGTTTTTT. Protein sequence: CASSVTPGLAAGELFF.

The chain uses TRBV30 and TRBJ1-1; 12 bases are a match to TRBD1. Trimming cost V 2 bases and J 5 bases; bases outside gene matches: 9. The CDR3 is 16 residues long. Germline CDR1 GTSNPN, CDR2 SVGIG (reference sequence). The CDR3 nucleotides read TGTGCCTGGAGTCCCGGGACAGGGGGCGGACTGACTGAAGCTTTCTTT. Protein product: CAWSPGTGGGLTEAFF. The full variable domain, in which reference TRBV30 and TRBJ1-1 provide the parts outside the CDR3, is SQTIHQWPATLVQPVGSPLSLECTVEGTSNPNLYWYRQAAGRGLQLLFYSVGIGQISSEVPQNLSASRPQDRQFILSSKKLLLSDSGFYLCAWSPGTGGGLTEAFFGQGTRLTVV.

The gene calls are TRBV3-1 (or the pseudogene TRBV3-2) and TRBJ1-1; perhaps TRBD1 as D (5 bases). Looked up from germline, CDR1 is LGHDT and CDR2 is YNNKEL (reference sequence). The CDR3 runs to 14 residues. V lost 1 base and J lost 8, with 14 bases in between. CDR3 protein: CASSQGTGVGEAFF. The CDR3 bases are TGTGCCAGCAGCCAAGGTACGGGGGTAGGAGAAGCTTTCTTT.

CDR3 region: CASSPRDSGQYGYTF. DNA of the CDR3: TGTGCCAGTAGTCCAAGGGACTCCGGCCAATATGGCTACACCTTC. The V gene is TRBV19, the J gene TRBJ1-2; D possibly corresponds to TRBD1 (5 bases). V shed 5 bases and J shed 5 bases, with 18 bases lying between them. The CDR3 spans 15 residues. Germline V lookup: CDR1 LNHDA, CDR2 SQIVND (reference sequence).

V is TRBV9 and J is TRBJ2-7; 8 bases map to TRBD2. In germline, CDR1 is SGDLS, CDR2 YYNGEE. This CDR3 is 14 amino acids long. Losses at the gene ends were 4 bases for V and 5 bases for J; bases not matched to a gene: 8. In DNA, the CDR3 is TGTGCCAGCAGCCTTAGCGGGAAAGAGGACGAGCAGTACTTC. It codes for CASSLSGKEDEQYF.

This clone occurred a few times. The chain employs TRBV6-6 and TRBJ1-5, with unresolved D. The CDR3 totals 14 residues. Germline V lookup: CDR1 MNHNY, CDR2 SVGAGI (reference sequence). V lost 5 bases to trimming and J lost 1 base, with 9 bases between them. In DNA, the CDR3 is TGTGCCAGCAGTCCGGTCGGGAGCAATCAGCCCCAGCATTTT. Translating it yields CASSPVGSNQPQHF.

There are a few counts of this clone. The V and J genes are TRBV10-3 and TRBJ2-1; a possible D gene is TRBD1 (6 bases). There are 13 residues in the CDR3. CDR1 and CDR2 (germline): ENHRY, SYGVKD. The ends were cut back, 6 bases at V and 7 bases at J, with 13 bases in the middle. The CDR3 is CAISLGTQNEQFF. The CDR3 DNA sequence: TGTGCCATCAGCCTAGGGACACAGAATGAGCAGTTCTTC.

The chain combines TRBV27 with TRBJ1-1, with 7 bases identical to TRBD1. J gave up 0 bases and V 6 bases, and 7 bases lay outside the gene matches. In germline, CDR1 is MNHEY, CDR2 SMNVEV (reference sequence). This CDR3 is built from 15 residues. Here the CDR3 reads CASSRGQLMNTEAFF. The CDR3 region has the DNA TGTGCCAGCAGCCGGGGACAGCTCATGAACACTGAAGCTTTCTTT.

This clone was counted a single time. The chain combines TRBV18 with TRBJ2-3; D possibly corresponds to TRBD2 (6 bases). Germline-derived CDR1 and CDR2 are KGHSH and LQKENI. The CDR3 runs to 14 residues. Trimming removed 2 bases at V and 8 bases at J, with 14 bases between. The CDR3 coding sequence is TGTGCCAGCTCACCAGGGACTTTGGGAGCTACGCAGTATTTT. Translated: CASSPGTLGATQYF.

The genes are TRBV6-2 or TRBV6-3 and TRBJ2-7; tentatively, D is TRBD2 (6 bases). CDR3 size: 14 residues. The ends were cut back, 5 bases at V and 2 bases at J, with 13 bases in the middle. Germline-derived CDR1 and CDR2 are MNHEY and SVGEGT. The DNA of the CDR3 is TGTGCCAGCAGTCCCCGACTAGTTCCCTACGAGCAGTACTTC. The encoded protein is CASSPRLVPYEQYF.

The chain joins TRBV12-3 or TRBV12-4 to TRBJ2-7; no clear D gene. The CDR3 loop spans 12 amino acids. V was trimmed by 8 bases and J by 0 bases, leaving 8 bases between them. The CDR3 nucleotides are TGTGCCAGCTCGGTCGGCTCCTACGAGCAGTACTTC. This codes for CASSVGSYEQYF.

As DNA, the CDR3 is TGTGCCAGCAGCTTGGGGGCAGCCCCTAGCACAGATACGCAGTATTTT. Protein product: CASSLGAAPSTDTQYF. The rearrangement joins TRBV5-6 to TRBJ2-3; D ambiguous. The germline V gene has CDR1 SGHDT and CDR2 YYEEEE. V was clipped by 0 bases and J by 0 bases, with 11 bases between them. This CDR3 comprises 16 residues. Looking up the rest from reference TRBV5-6 and TRBJ2-3 gives the full variable domain: DAGVTQSPTHLIKTRGQQVTLRCSPKSGHDTVSWYQQALGQGPQFIFQYYEEEERQRGNFPDRFSGHQFPNYSSELNVNALLLGDSALYLCASSLGAAPSTDTQYFGPGTRLTVL.

This chain links TRBV7-8 with TRBJ2-7, with 9 nucleotides matching TRBD2. The CDR3 length is 17 residues. After removal of 5 bases from V and 7 bases from J, the junction contained 18 bases not matched to a gene. Germline V gene sequence: CDR1 SGHVS, CDR2 FQNEAQ. The CDR3 here is CASSRLLGEVAGEEQYF. CDR3 DNA sequence: TGTGCCAGCAGCCGACTTCTGGGGGAGGTAGCGGGAGAGGAGCAGTACTTC.

This clone was seen once. The chain employs TRBV5-1 and TRBJ2-6; weak D call: TRBD2 (7 bases). V was trimmed by 4 bases and J by 1 base, leaving 12 bases between them. Germline CDR1 is SGHRS and CDR2 is YFSETQ. This CDR3 is 16 amino acids long. In DNA, the CDR3 is TGCGCCAGCAGCGGGAGGGGGATTTCTGGGGCCAACGTCCTGACTTTC. Its protein is CASSGRGISGANVLTF.

This chain connects TRBV2 to TRBJ2-5, with D possibly matching TRBD2 (7 bases). Germline CDR1 and CDR2: SNHLY and FYNNEI. This CDR3 spans 15 amino acids. Trimming left V 4 bases short and J 5 bases short, with 17 bases between. Here the CDR3 DNA reads TGTGCCAGCAGTGCGGCGGGGGCAGCTGGGGAGACCCAGTACTTC. This translates into CASSAAGAAGETQYF. Based on the CDR3 plus reference TRBV2 and TRBJ2-5, the full variable domain is EPEVTQTPSHQVTQMGQEVILRCVPISNHLYFYWYRQILGQKVEFLVSFYNNEISEKSEIFDDQFSVERPDGSNFTLKIRSTKLEDSAMYFCASSAAGAAGETQYFGPGTRLLVL.

This chain uses TRBV19 with TRBJ1-5; D remains unclear. Trimming shortened V by 4 bases and J by 5 bases, and 6 bases separated the two germline ends. CDR1 and CDR2 (germline): LNHDA, SQIVND (reference sequence). This CDR3 has 12 residues. The chain's CDR3 is CASSTTHQPQHF. The CDR3 nucleotides are TGTGCCAGTAGTACCACTCATCAGCCCCAGCATTTT.

The gene calls are TRBV5-4 and TRBJ1-2; 8 nucleotides align to TRBD1. This CDR3 has 14 amino acids. The trim removed 4 bases at V and 0 bases at J, leaving 2 bases unmatched. Germline values: CDR1 SGHNT, CDR2 YYREEE (reference sequence). The CDR3 loop is CASSLDRANYGYTF. DNA for the CDR3: TGTGCCAGCAGCCTGGACAGGGCTAACTATGGCTACACCTTC.

The genes are TRBV7-7 and TRBJ2-2; no definite D call. Germline lookup yields CDR1 SSHAT and CDR2 FNYEAQ (reference sequence). V was shortened by 5 bases and J by 6 bases, with 10 bases between the two germline ends. The CDR3 totals 13 residues. The CDR3 sequence: CASSTQVSGELFF. CDR3 coding DNA: TGTGCCAGCAGCACACAAGTTTCCGGGGAGCTGTTTTTT.

The chain couples TRBV21-1 to TRBJ2-7; TRBD1, the D gene given by the table, was not confirmed from the DNA. TRBV21-1 is a listed pseudogene. There are 14 residues in the CDR3. The CDR3 bases are TGTGCCAGCAAGAGGGACAGCGAGAGATACGAGCAGTACTTC. This sequence encodes CASKRDSERYEQYF.

V gene TRBV9 combines with J gene TRBJ2-5; possible D gene TRBD2, 6 bases. CDR3 length: 13 residues. Germline V gives CDR1 SGDLS, CDR2 YYNGEE. Trimming took 0 bases from V and 3 from J, leaving 6 bases between them. CDR3 coding DNA: TGTGCCAGCAGCGTAGGCGGGAAAGAGACCCAGTACTTC. Translated, it gives CASSVGGKETQYF. Complete variable domain (other parts from reference TRBV9 and TRBJ2-5): DSGVTQTPKHLITATGQRVTLRCSPRSGDLSVYWYQQSLDQGLQFLIQYYNGEERAKGNILERFSAQQFPDLHSELNLSSLELGDSALYFCASSVGGKETQYFGPGTRLLVL.

The chain employs TRBV29-1 and TRBJ1-2; D not certain. The CDR3 is 12 amino acids. CDR1 is SQVTM and CDR2 is ANQGSEA in the germline V gene. V was clipped by 6 bases and J by 3 bases, with 11 bases between them. As DNA, the CDR3 is TGCAGCGTGCGCCGACGGGACTATGGCTACACCTTC. It yields the protein CSVRRRDYGYTF.

This clone was observed a few times. This chain joins TRBV5-4 and TRBJ1-3; D unresolved. Per the germline V gene, CDR1 is SGHNT and CDR2 is YYREEE (reference sequence). Trimming shortened V by 3 bases and J by 0 bases, and 10 bases separated the two germline ends. The CDR3 has 15 amino acids. The CDR3 bases are TGTGCCAGCAGCTCCCCCAGGCTCTCTGGAAACACCATATATTTT. Translated, it gives CASSSPRLSGNTIYF.

This clone is a singleton in its sample. The chain carries TRBV18 and TRBJ2-1, with D possibly being TRBD2 (5 bases). Germline CDR1 is KGHSH and CDR2 is LQKENI. Trimming stripped 3 bases from V and 4 bases from J, with 16 bases between. CDR3 length equals 16 residues. As DNA, the CDR3 is TGTGCCAGCTCACCGAATATTGGACTGGGGTACAATGAGCAGTTCTTC. Amino acid sequence: CASSPNIGLGYNEQFF.

The chain recombines TRBV18 with TRBJ2-5; tentatively, D is TRBD1 (6 bases). TRBJ2-7 explains the end of the DNA better; the J call may be wrong. Germline V gene lookup returns CDR1 KGHSH and CDR2 LQKENI. The CDR3 is made up of 13 amino acids. Written as DNA, the CDR3 is TGTGCCAGCTCAGACCGGACAGACTACGAGCAGTACTTC. The encoded protein is CASSDRTDYEQYF.

The genes are TRBV6-5 and TRBJ1-2; D not certain. Germline CDR1 and CDR2: MNHEY and SVGAGI. Trimming stripped 6 bases from V and 3 bases from J, with 11 bases between. CDR3 length: 13 residues. The CDR3 loop reads CASSPRFDYGYTF. CDR3 nucleotides: TGTGCCAGCAGCCCCAGGTTTGACTATGGCTACACCTTC.